Presented here are 2 T cell receptor beta chains from one specimen sequenced in a study of blood T cell repertoires in COVID-19 (dated by TCRdb to the early 2020s). To prepare the library, the immunoSEQ multiplex PCR assay was applied. The table comes from immuneACCESS by way of TCRdb, which keeps in-frame sequences with V and J called. Part of the clones is missing from these tables; in studies checked, under half for an unresolved V gene and the rest for unknown reasons. The sample table shows approximately 350,000 clones, and around 90% are seen once. Clones ranked in the top ten supply 0.95% to 1.5% of the sample. Sequencing was carried out using peripheral blood. Receptor source: a middle-aged man with acute or convalescent COVID-19.

The gene calls are TRBV28 and TRBJ1-5; D perhaps matches TRBD1 (6 bases). The germline gives CDR1 MDHEN, CDR2 SYDVKM. The CDR3 sequence is 15 residues long. Trimming took off 2 bases at V and 6 bases at J, with 14 bases between the two ends. DNA of the CDR3: TGTGCCAGCAGTTTAGGCAGGGGATCGGGTCAGCCCCAGCATTTT. Amino acid sequence: CASSLGRGSGQPQHF.

The chain combines TRBV7-9 with TRBJ1-6; 8 bases agree with TRBD1. The length of the CDR3 is 15 residues. Germline V gives CDR1 SEHNR, CDR2 FQNEAQ (reference sequence). The V segment lost 5 bases and the J segment 5 bases; nucleotides outside the gene matches: 5. The CDR3 reads CASSPRTGNNSPLHF. DNA of the CDR3: TGTGCCAGCAGCCCCCGGACAGGGAATAATTCACCCCTCCACTTT.